This paragraph covers one T cell receptor (beta chain) sequence. What it binds is unknown. The PCR used 60 Vbeta and 13 Jbeta primers. Sequenced by immunoSEQ multiplex PCR; TCRdb stores in-frame clones only, minus some. Seen here are 150,000 to 200,000 clones, around 90% observed once, and the top ten hold around 1%. The source of the sample is a study of cytomegalovirus exposure and HLA in healthy donors. V shed 5 bases, J shed 9 bases, and the junction held 9 bases outside the gene matches. Germline CDR1 SGHAT, CDR2 FQNNGV. The CDR3 runs 15 residues. Overall study findings and caveats: Productive status was seen about 90% or about 30% of the time for most TCR beta V segments in an earlier analysis. Serostatus for CMV was the only available immune exposure information.

The source material was PBMCs. The chain joins TRBV11-2 to TRBJ1-6; 8 bases fit TRBD1. The TCR comes from a boy aged 2-15 years in good health and CMV-seronegative. The CDR3 region has the DNA TGTGCCAGCAGCCCAGGCCCGGACAGGGTTTCACCCCTCCACTTT. Protein sequence: CASSPGPDRVSPLHF.